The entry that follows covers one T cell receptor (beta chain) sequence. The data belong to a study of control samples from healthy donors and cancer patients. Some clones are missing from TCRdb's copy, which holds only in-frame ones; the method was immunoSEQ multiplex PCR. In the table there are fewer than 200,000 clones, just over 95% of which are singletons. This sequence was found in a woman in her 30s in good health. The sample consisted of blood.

The CDR3 bases are TGTGCCAGTAGTACCGTAGCGGGGTCCTACAATGAGCAGTTCTTC. It is translated as CASSTVAGSYNEQFF. The chain combines TRBV19 with TRBJ2-1; 8 bases line up with TRBD2. The CDR3 is 15 residues long. Per the germline V gene, CDR1 is LNHDA and CDR2 is SQIVND (reference sequence). The V gene end was trimmed by 4 bases and the J gene end by 1 base; junction bases not matched to a gene: 3. The variable domain in full, with the rest retrieved from reference TRBV19 and TRBJ2-1, is DGGITQSPKYLFRKEGQNVTLSCEQNLNHDAMYWYRQDPGQGLRLIYYSQIVNDFQKGDIAEGYSVSREKKESFPLTVTSAQKNPTAFYLCASSTVAGSYNEQFFGPGTRLTVL.